A selection of T cell receptor beta chains follows, all from one sample in a study of blood T cell repertoires in COVID-19. Some clones are missing from TCRdb's copy, which holds only in-frame ones; the method was immunoSEQ multiplex PCR. The profile covers 130,000 to 150,000 clones, with over 80% appearing a single time and under 3% taken by the ten largest. The source material was peripheral blood. The receptors stem from a woman between 40 and 55 years old with active or convalescent COVID-19. The CDR3 runs from the conserved cysteine through the conserved F or W. D genes are given only for firm matches. Not every row has a clone size; where given, it reads once, few, many or a size class.

d_gene: .
v_gene: TRBV5-5
j_gene: TRBJ2-5
abundance: .
CDR3nt: TGTGCCAGCACCGGACTGCCCGCGGAGACCCAGTACTTC
CDR3aa: CASTGLPAETQYF

d_gene: .
v_gene: TRBV18
j_gene: TRBJ1-2
abundance: .
CDR3nt: TGTGCCAGCTCGCAGTGGGGCTTGGACTATGGCTACACCTTC
CDR3aa: CASSQWGLDYGYTF

d_gene: .
v_gene: TRBV21-1
j_gene: TRBJ2-5
abundance: .
CDR3nt: TGTGCCAGCAGCAAAGACAGGGGCGGAGAGACCCAGTACTTC
CDR3aa: CASSKDRGGETQYF

d_gene: .
v_gene: TRBV3-1/TRBV3-2
j_gene: TRBJ2-5
abundance: .
CDR3nt: TGTGCCAGCAGCCAAATCGGAGAGACCCAGTACTTC
CDR3aa: CASSQIGETQYF

d_gene: .
v_gene: TRBV2
j_gene: TRBJ2-2
abundance: .
CDR3nt: TGTGCCACCGCTCGGCAGGGAACCGGGGAGCTGTTTTTT
CDR3aa: CATARQGTGELFF

d_gene: TRBD1
v_gene: TRBV7-8
j_gene: TRBJ1-1
abundance: .
CDR3nt: TGTGCCAGCAGCTCCCAGGGGGCTGGCACTGAAGCTTTCTTT
CDR3aa: CASSSQGAGTEAFF

d_gene: TRBD2
v_gene: TRBV5-1
j_gene: TRBJ2-3
abundance: .
CDR3nt: TGCGCCAGCAGCTTGGCGGGGGGGCCGCCAGATACGCAGTATTTT
CDR3aa: CASSLAGGPPDTQYF

d_gene: TRBD1
v_gene: TRBV28
j_gene: TRBJ1-1
abundance: .
CDR3nt: TGTGCCAGCAGTCCGGGACAGTTCTACACTGAAGCTTTCTTT
CDR3aa: CASSPGQFYTEAFF

d_gene: TRBD1
v_gene: TRBV2
j_gene: TRBJ2-7
abundance: .
CDR3nt: TGTGCCAGCAGTTCCGGGACAGAAACCTACGAGCAGTACTTC
CDR3aa: CASSSGTETYEQYF

d_gene: .
v_gene: TRBV5-4
j_gene: TRBJ1-2
abundance: .
CDR3nt: TGTGCCAGCAGCTTGGTTCAGGGGCCCGGAGGCTACACCTTC
CDR3aa: CASSLVQGPGGYTF

d_gene: .
v_gene: TRBV7-9
j_gene: TRBJ1-5
abundance: .
CDR3nt: TGTGCCAGCAACGTCCTTGAGGGGCCCCAGCATTTT
CDR3aa: CASNVLEGPQHF

d_gene: .
v_gene: TRBV10-3
j_gene: TRBJ1-1
abundance: .
CDR3nt: TGTGCCATCAGTCAGGGAGGGGGAGCTTTCTTT
CDR3aa: CAISQGGGAFF

d_gene: TRBD1
v_gene: TRBV19
j_gene: TRBJ1-1
abundance: .
CDR3nt: TGTGCCAGTAGATCTGGACAGGGGGGGTTGAACACTGAAGCTTTCTTT
CDR3aa: CASRSGQGGLNTEAFF

d_gene: TRBD1
v_gene: TRBV2
j_gene: TRBJ1-6
abundance: .
CDR3nt: TGTGCCGGCCAGGGACAGGATAATTCACCCCTCCACTTT
CDR3aa: CAGQGQDNSPLHF

d_gene: TRBD2
v_gene: TRBV28
j_gene: TRBJ2-7
abundance: .
CDR3nt: TGTGCCAGCAGTCCCTGGACTAGCGGCCCTCTCGAGCAGTACTTC
CDR3aa: CASSPWTSGPLEQYF

d_gene: .
v_gene: TRBV28
j_gene: TRBJ1-2
abundance: .
CDR3nt: TGTGCCAGCAGTTTCGGGGGGAACTTTTATGGCTACACCTTC
CDR3aa: CASSFGGNFYGYTF

d_gene: .
v_gene: TRBV6-5
j_gene: TRBJ2-1
abundance: .
CDR3nt: TGTGCCAGCAGTTACCCGGGGAGGTCTTACAATGAGCAGTTCTTC
CDR3aa: CASSYPGRSYNEQFF

d_gene: .
v_gene: TRBV10-1
j_gene: TRBJ1-1
abundance: .
CDR3nt: TGCGCCAGCAGTGATTTCGGGCAGGGAGAAGCTTTCTTT
CDR3aa: CASSDFGQGEAFF

d_gene: .
v_gene: TRBV18
j_gene: TRBJ1-1
abundance: .
CDR3nt: TGTGCCAGCTCACCATCCGTTGGCAGGGGTGGAACTGAAGCTTTCTTT
CDR3aa: CASSPSVGRGGTEAFF

d_gene: .
v_gene: TRBV2
j_gene: TRBJ1-1
abundance: .
CDR3nt: TGTGCCAGCAGTGAAGGGGGAGGGAACACTGAAGCTTTCTTT
CDR3aa: CASSEGGGNTEAFF

d_gene: .
v_gene: TRBV18
j_gene: TRBJ1-6
abundance: .
CDR3nt: TGTGCCAGCTCACCAAACCCCCGCTGGGGGGAGGGGAATTCACCCCTCCACTTT
CDR3aa: CASSPNPRWGEGNSPLHF

d_gene: .
v_gene: TRBV18
j_gene: TRBJ2-7
abundance: .
CDR3nt: TGTGCCAGCTCATCCCGCCTCCAGGGCGAGGAGCAGTACTTC
CDR3aa: CASSSRLQGEEQYF

d_gene: .
v_gene: TRBV24-1
j_gene: TRBJ2-2
abundance: .
CDR3nt: TGTGCCACCAGTGATTTAGCCCTGTCTTCCGGGGAGCTGTTTTTT
CDR3aa: CATSDLALSSGELFF

d_gene: .
v_gene: TRBV30
j_gene: TRBJ2-1
abundance: .
CDR3nt: TGTGCCTGGAGCAAAGACGCCGGGTCGTACAATGAGCAGTTCTTC
CDR3aa: CAWSKDAGSYNEQFF

d_gene: .
v_gene: TRBV7-9
j_gene: TRBJ1-2
abundance: .
CDR3nt: TGTGCCAGCAGCTTAGCGGGGCAGGGAAGAAGTGGCTACACCTTC
CDR3aa: CASSLAGQGRSGYTF

d_gene: .
v_gene: TRBV2
j_gene: TRBJ1-1
abundance: .
CDR3nt: TGTGCCAGCAGTCGCCAAGGGGTTCGCACTGAAGCTTTCTTT
CDR3aa: CASSRQGVRTEAFF

d_gene: TRBD1
v_gene: TRBV30
j_gene: TRBJ1-3
abundance: .
CDR3nt: TGTGCCTGGAGTGTACTAGGACAGGGGCATCGGGACACCATATATTTT
CDR3aa: CAWSVLGQGHRDTIYF

d_gene: TRBD1
v_gene: TRBV5-6
j_gene: TRBJ1-2
abundance: .
CDR3nt: TGTGCCAGCAGCCCTAGACAGGGACACCCTCTCAACTATGGCTACACCTTC
CDR3aa: CASSPRQGHPLNYGYTF

d_gene: .
v_gene: TRBV11-1
j_gene: TRBJ2-7
abundance: many
CDR3nt: TGTGCCAGCAGCCTCTCGGACACCTACGAGCAGTACTTC
CDR3aa: CASSLSDTYEQYF

d_gene: TRBD2
v_gene: TRBV5-1
j_gene: TRBJ2-3
abundance: .
CDR3nt: TGCGCCAGCAGCTTGGCCCTAGCGGGGGGGAGCACAGATACGCAGTATTTT
CDR3aa: CASSLALAGGSTDTQYF

d_gene: TRBD2
v_gene: TRBV18
j_gene: TRBJ2-3
abundance: .
CDR3nt: TGTGCCAGCTCACCGACCCCTAGCGGGGGGACAGATACGCAGTATTTT
CDR3aa: CASSPTPSGGTDTQYF

d_gene: .
v_gene: TRBV2
j_gene: TRBJ1-1
abundance: .
CDR3nt: TGTGCCAGCAGTGAATCACAGGCGAACACTGAAGCTTTCTTT
CDR3aa: CASSESQANTEAFF

d_gene: .
v_gene: TRBV4-3
j_gene: TRBJ2-5
abundance: .
CDR3nt: TGCGCCAGCAGCCAAGTACTAGAAGAGACCCAGTACTTC
CDR3aa: CASSQVLEETQYF

d_gene: TRBD1
v_gene: TRBV28
j_gene: TRBJ2-5
abundance: .
CDR3nt: TGTGCCAGCAGTCCGGGGGACAGGGTTCAAGAGACCCAGTACTTC
CDR3aa: CASSPGDRVQETQYF

d_gene: .
v_gene: TRBV11-2
j_gene: TRBJ1-2
abundance: .
CDR3nt: TGTGCCAGCAGCTTAGCGGACGGGATTGCTGGCTACACCTTC
CDR3aa: CASSLADGIAGYTF

d_gene: TRBD2
v_gene: TRBV12-5
j_gene: TRBJ2-1
abundance: .
CDR3nt: TGTGCTAGTGGTACCGGGACTAGCGGGTACAATGAGCAGTTCTTC
CDR3aa: CASGTGTSGYNEQFF

d_gene: TRBD1
v_gene: TRBV6-5
j_gene: TRBJ1-1
abundance: few
CDR3nt: TGTGCCAGCAGCCTCACAGGGGACGCTGAAGCTTTCTTT
CDR3aa: CASSLTGDAEAFF

d_gene: TRBD1
v_gene: TRBV28
j_gene: TRBJ1-1
abundance: once
CDR3nt: TGTGCCACCGAGACAGGGCCTGAAGCTTTCTTT
CDR3aa: CATETGPEAFF

d_gene: .
v_gene: TRBV6-5
j_gene: TRBJ2-3
abundance: once
CDR3nt: TGTGCCAGCAGTTTACGGCAGGGAGGAACAGATACGCAGTATTTT
CDR3aa: CASSLRQGGTDTQYF

d_gene: TRBD1
v_gene: TRBV28
j_gene: TRBJ1-4
abundance: .
CDR3nt: TGTGCCAGCAGTTTCGGACCAGGGGGCCTCTTGTTAAGGTCTAATGAAAAACTGTTTTTT
CDR3aa: CASSFGPGGLLLRSNEKLFF

d_gene: .
v_gene: TRBV6-6
j_gene: TRBJ2-5
abundance: .
CDR3nt: TGTGCCACCAAAGCGGCGGAGACCCAGTACTTC
CDR3aa: CATKAAETQYF

d_gene: .
v_gene: TRBV5-5
j_gene: TRBJ2-2
abundance: .
CDR3nt: TGTGCCAGCAGCTTGGGGCAGGTTAACACCGGGGAGCTGTTTTTT
CDR3aa: CASSLGQVNTGELFF

d_gene: TRBD2
v_gene: TRBV6-6
j_gene: TRBJ2-2
abundance: .
CDR3nt: TGTGCCAGCAGTCCCCCGGGGGGGGACACCGGGGAGCTGTTTTTT
CDR3aa: CASSPPGGDTGELFF

d_gene: TRBD1
v_gene: TRBV30
j_gene: TRBJ1-2
abundance: once
CDR3nt: TGTGCCTGGAGTTTGGGGGGGACAGGGGGCTATGGCTACACCTTC
CDR3aa: CAWSLGGTGGYGYTF

d_gene: .
v_gene: TRBV2
j_gene: TRBJ2-7
abundance: .
CDR3nt: TGTGCCAGCAGCAGGGGAACCCCCTACGAGCAGTACTTC
CDR3aa: CASSRGTPYEQYF

d_gene: .
v_gene: TRBV5-1
j_gene: TRBJ2-7
abundance: .
CDR3nt: TGCGCCAGCAGCTCGGGGCACTCGGAGGGCGAGCAGTACTTC
CDR3aa: CASSSGHSEGEQYF

d_gene: TRBD2
v_gene: TRBV7-8
j_gene: TRBJ2-1
abundance: .
CDR3nt: TGTGCCAGCAGCGCCCGGGGGGGGGCACGCAATGAGCAGTTCTTC
CDR3aa: CASSARGGARNEQFF

d_gene: .
v_gene: TRBV19
j_gene: TRBJ1-3
abundance: .
CDR3nt: TGTGCCAGTGTTTTGCGGTCTGGAAACACCATATATTTT
CDR3aa: CASVLRSGNTIYF

d_gene: .
v_gene: TRBV7-8
j_gene: TRBJ1-3
abundance: few
CDR3nt: TGTGCCAGCAGCCATAGCCCGACGGGGGGAAACACCATATATTTT
CDR3aa: CASSHSPTGGNTIYF

d_gene: TRBD2
v_gene: TRBV5-1
j_gene: TRBJ2-3
abundance: once
CDR3nt: TGCGCCAGCAGCGTGCTAGCGGGGGGGAGCACAGATACGCAGTATTTT
CDR3aa: CASSVLAGGSTDTQYF

d_gene: .
v_gene: TRBV7-2
j_gene: TRBJ2-3
abundance: .
CDR3nt: TGTGCCAGCAGCTTATCGGGGGGAAGGGGGGATACGCAGTATTTT
CDR3aa: CASSLSGGRGDTQYF

d_gene: .
v_gene: TRBV28
j_gene: TRBJ1-1
abundance: once
CDR3nt: TGTGCCAGCTCAAGGGGGGGCGTGAACACTGAAGCTTTCTTT
CDR3aa: CASSRGGVNTEAFF

d_gene: TRBD2
v_gene: TRBV7-9
j_gene: TRBJ2-1
abundance: .
CDR3nt: TGTGCCAGCAGCCCGTTTAGCGGGGGGGACACGCGTGCATACAATGAGCAGTTCTTC
CDR3aa: CASSPFSGGDTRAYNEQFF

d_gene: .
v_gene: TRBV5-1
j_gene: TRBJ1-1
abundance: .
CDR3nt: TGCGCCAGCAGCTTGGTCGGTGAGGTCGGCACTGAAGCTTTCTTT
CDR3aa: CASSLVGEVGTEAFF

d_gene: TRBD2
v_gene: TRBV10-1
j_gene: TRBJ2-7
abundance: .
CDR3nt: TGCGCCAGCAGTCCCACTAGCGGGGCCCAGTACTTC
CDR3aa: CASSPTSGAQYF